What follows are 15 T cell receptor beta chains derived from one specimen sequenced in a study of somatic mutations in cytotoxic T cells in rheumatoid arthritis (TCRdb year 2017). The library was generated by the immunoSEQ multiplex PCR assay. TCRdb re-hosts the immuneACCESS table, in-frame sequences only. Its copies lack some clones; in the studies checked, an unresolved V gene accounts for under half of them, and the cause for the rest is not known. The sample profile shows fewer than 9,500 clones; about 79% of them were found once. The ten largest make up around 34% of the sample. Material: CD8+ T cells sorted from blood. The receptors shown here come from an adult with rheumatoid arthritis.

This chain joins TRBV2 and TRBJ2-1; the match to TRBD2 covers 9 bases. Looked up from germline, CDR1 is SNHLY and CDR2 is FYNNEI. The CDR3 runs to 13 residues. With V trimmed by 7 bases and J by 10 bases, 8 bases remained unmatched. CDR3 in amino acids: CASKGLAAPEQFF. The CDR3 nucleotides are TGTGCCAGCAAGGGACTAGCCGCTCCCGAGCAGTTCTTC.

The gene calls are TRBV9 and TRBJ1-1, with D tentatively TRBD1 (5 bases). This CDR3 comprises 15 residues. The V and J ends lost 4 bases and 3 bases respectively, with 16 bases between them. Germline-derived CDR1 and CDR2 are SGDLS and YYNGEE. The CDR3 sequence: CASSSHQGRYTEAFF. The CDR3 DNA reads as TGTGCCAGCAGCTCACACCAGGGACGGTACACTGAAGCTTTCTTT.

The rearrangement uses TRBV5-1 and TRBJ2-2; TRBD1 might be the D (7 bases). The CDR3 covers 16 residues. Germline V lookup: CDR1 SGHRS, CDR2 YFSETQ. The V gene lost 4 bases and the J gene lost 8 bases, with 21 bases spanning the gap. CDR3 sequence: CASSDGTVRRAGELFF. The CDR3 nucleotides read TGCGCCAGCAGCGACGGGACAGTAAGGAGGGCGGGGGAGCTGTTTTTT.

This chain joins TRBV27 and TRBJ1-4; the D is unclear. The CDR3 has 11 amino acids. Trimming took 6 bases from V and 7 from J, leaving 6 bases between them. Per the germline V gene, CDR1 is MNHEY and CDR2 is SMNVEV (reference sequence). Here the CDR3 reads CASRLGEKLFF. The CDR3 coding sequence is TGTGCCAGCAGGTTGGGTGAAAAACTGTTTTTT.

The chain links TRBV9 to TRBJ2-5, with TRBD1 identical over 10 bases. V trimming: 4 bases; J trimming: 1 base; junction bases outside the gene matches: 7. Per the germline V gene, CDR1 is SGDLS and CDR2 is YYNGEE. This CDR3 region has 16 residues. As DNA, the CDR3 is TGTGCCAGCAGCCAGGGGGGACAGGGGATCCAAGAGACCCAGTACTTC. It yields the protein CASSQGGQGIQETQYF.

V usage is TRBV28 and J usage is TRBJ1-2; D is possibly TRBD1 (5 bases). From germline, CDR1 is MDHEN and CDR2 SYDVKM. Trimming removed 5 bases at V and 6 bases at J, with 16 bases between. This CDR3 contains 14 residues. The CDR3 bases are TGTGCCAGCAGTCCATCGGACAAACGGGATGGCTACACCTTC. As protein: CASSPSDKRDGYTF.

This clone was observed a single time. The rearrangement uses TRBV4-2 and TRBJ2-7; 11 bases are a match to TRBD2. This CDR3 has 15 amino acids. Germline CDR1 LGHNA, CDR2 YNFKEQ. Trimming at V came to 3 bases and at J to 5 bases, leaving 6 bases not matched to a gene. CDR3 DNA sequence: TGTGCCAGCAGCCAGCCCCCTAGCGGGAGGAACGAGCAGTACTTC. Its translation is CASSQPPSGRNEQYF.

The rearrangement joins TRBV4-1 to TRBJ2-5; TRBD1 matches at 7 bases. Germline CDR1 reads MGHRA; CDR2 reads YSYEKL. CDR3 length: 15 residues. With 4 bases clipped from V and 2 bases from J, the junction kept 7 bases outside the gene matches. This chain's CDR3 is CASSPGRGLQETQYF. CDR3 sequence (DNA): TGCGCCAGCAGCCCGGGTAGGGGGCTTCAAGAGACCCAGTACTTC.

In nucleotides, the CDR3 is TGTGCCAGCAGCGGGGGGGGACAGTCCTACGAGCAGTACTTC. Protein product: CASSGGGQSYEQYF. This chain uses TRBV9 with TRBJ2-7, with D perhaps being TRBD1 or TRBD2 (7 bases each). The V gene lost 3 bases and the J gene lost 1 base, with 11 bases spanning the gap. This CDR3 region has 14 residues. Germline lookup yields CDR1 SGDLS and CDR2 YYNGEE.

This chain uses TRBV5-4 with TRBJ2-7; 12 bases agree with TRBD2. The CDR3 is 15 amino acids. Trimming at V came to 4 bases and at J to 2 bases, leaving 4 bases not matched to a gene. CDR1 and CDR2 (germline): SGHNT, YYREEE (reference sequence). The CDR3 sequence: CASSVGLAGPYEQYF. DNA for the CDR3: TGTGCCAGCAGCGTCGGACTAGCGGGACCCTACGAGCAGTACTTC.

This clone was seen a handful of times. The same CDR3 can be traced to other DNA sequences in this sample. This chain uses TRBV7-9 with TRBJ2-2; D is undetermined. Trimming pared 4 bases from V and 0 bases from J, leaving 6 bases between. The CDR3 has 14 residues. CDR1 and CDR2 from the germline V gene are SEHNR and FQNEAQ (reference sequence). CDR3 sequence: CASSSNPNTGELFF. As DNA, the CDR3 is TGTGCCAGCAGCTCCAACCCGAACACCGGGGAGCTGTTTTTT.

This rearrangement joins TRBV5-1 to TRBJ1-6; 8 bases match TRBD1. The germline V gene has CDR1 SGHRS and CDR2 YFSETQ. Losses at the gene ends were 10 bases for V and 7 bases for J; bases not matched to a gene: 10. CDR3 size: 14 residues. CDR3 region: CACKETGENSPLHF. CDR3 DNA: TGCGCCTGTAAGGAGACAGGGGAAAATTCACCCCTCCACTTT.

This sequence joins TRBV5-4 and TRBJ2-1; D remains unclear. Per the germline V gene, CDR1 is SGHNT and CDR2 is YYREEE (reference sequence). The CDR3 runs 12 residues. Trimming took 0 bases from V and 8 from J, leaving 6 bases between them. Here the CDR3 reads CASSLGRYEQFF. The CDR3 DNA reads TGTGCCAGCAGCTTGGGTAGATATGAGCAGTTCTTC.

This clone was found a few times. The chain couples TRBV4-1 to TRBJ2-3, with 7 bases identical to TRBD2. The CDR3 totals 18 residues. CDR1 is MGHRA, CDR2 YSYEKL, per germline. With V trimmed by 0 bases and J by 0 bases, 9 bases remained unmatched. The CDR3 DNA is TGCGCCAGCAGCCAAGATCAGTTTAGCGGGTCGAGCACAGATACGCAGTATTTT. Protein: CASSQDQFSGSSTDTQYF.

V usage is TRBV28 and J usage is TRBJ1-2; D possibly corresponds to TRBD1 (5 bases). The CDR3 length is 14 residues. Looked up from germline, CDR1 is MDHEN and CDR2 is SYDVKM. Between the trimmed V and J ends, which lost 6 bases and 7 bases, there was a span of 18 bases. CDR3 nucleotide sequence: TGTGCCAGCAGGCCCTCTTGGGGGGAGGGTGGCTACACCTTC. Protein product: CASRPSWGEGGYTF.